This passage covers 22 T cell receptor beta chains from one sample sequenced in a study of early T cells in non-severe SARS-CoV-2 infection. Each CDR3 protein gets one entry after TCRdb re-called the 5' RACE reads with MiXCR. The sample consists of some 50,000 distinct CDR3 sequences, about 10% of them appearing once. The sample taken for sequencing was whole blood. These receptors all stem from an adult who was a healthcare worker with PCR-confirmed SARS-CoV-2 infection or an uninfected control (not recorded which).

This clonotype was recorded many times. The chain recombines TRBV29-1 with TRBJ1-2; a possible D gene is TRBD1 (5 bases). This CDR3 has 12 amino acids. V was clipped by 8 bases and J by 2 bases, with 12 bases between them. CDR1 is SQVTM, CDR2 ANQGSEA, per germline. The chain's CDR3 is CSTDGTNYGYTF. In DNA form, the CDR3 reads TGCAGCACCGACGGGACCAACTATGGCTACACCTTC.

The chain carries TRBV7-2 and TRBJ2-1, with D tentatively TRBD2 (5 bases). The CDR3 runs to 12 residues. V lost 5 bases and J lost 7, with 9 bases in between. The germline CDR1 and CDR2 sequences are SGHTA and FQGNSA. CDR3 sequence reads: CASSQERNEQFF. The CDR3 DNA follows: TGTGCCAGCAGCCAGGAGCGGAATGAGCAGTTCTTC. Supplemented by reference TRBV7-2 and TRBJ2-1, the full variable domain reads GAGVSQSPSNKVTEKGKDVELRCDPISGHTALYWYRQSLGQGLEFLIYFQGNSAPDKSGLPSDRFSAERTGGSVSTLTIQRTQQEDSAVYLCASSQERNEQFFGPGTRLTVL.

This clonotype was counted at least ten times. The chain combines TRBV7-2 with TRBJ1-2; 7 nucleotides line up with TRBD1. The junction had 8 bases not matched to a gene; V was cut back by 5 bases and J by 5 bases. Germline V gene lookup returns CDR1 SGHTA and CDR2 FQGNSA. This CDR3 comprises 14 residues. CDR3 protein: CASSPNRDRYGYTF. CDR3 in DNA: TGTGCCAGCAGCCCCAACCGGGACAGATATGGCTACACCTTC.

This clonotype turned up a few times. The CDR3 protein is CASTRGGDGTEAFF. Written as DNA, the CDR3 is TGTGCCAGCACCCGGGGGGGAGATGGCACTGAAGCTTTCTTT. This sequence joins TRBV3-1 and TRBJ1-1; weak D call: TRBD1 (5 bases). CDR1 is LGHDT and CDR2 is YNNKEL in the germline V gene (reference sequence). V lost 7 bases to trimming and J lost 4 bases, with 16 bases between them. CDR3 length: 14 amino acids.

This clonotype appeared a few times. This chain links TRBV12-5 with TRBJ2-1; D is unresolved. V was trimmed by 5 bases and J by 4 bases, leaving 6 bases between them. The CDR3 runs to 12 residues. CDR1 is LGHNT and CDR2 is FRNRAP in the germline V gene. The CDR3 region has the DNA TGTGCTAGTGGTCCTAATTACAATGAGCAGTTCTTC. It encodes CASGPNYNEQFF.

This chain links TRBV25-1 with TRBJ2-5; 7 nucleotides agree with TRBD1. Trimming at V came to 2 bases and at J to 1 base, leaving 4 bases not matched to a gene. Germline values: CDR1 MGHDK, CDR2 SYGVNS. The CDR3 consists of 15 residues. CDR3 region: CASSEPQGSQETQYF. The CDR3 DNA reads TGTGCCAGCAGTGAACCACAGGGGAGCCAAGAGACCCAGTACTTC.

This clonotype was detected a few times. The chain employs TRBV25-1 and TRBJ1-1; D is undetermined. The length of the CDR3 is 14 residues. Per germline, CDR1 MGHDK and CDR2 SYGVNS. Trimming left V 0 bases short and J 6 bases short, with 11 bases between. CDR3 region: CASSEYLLGAEAFF. The CDR3, as DNA: TGTGCCAGCAGTGAATATCTCTTGGGAGCTGAAGCTTTCTTT.

This clonotype has a count of ten or more. The J gene is TRBJ2-1, the V gene TRBV11-3; maybe TRBD2 (5 bases). The CDR3 is 14 residues long. CDR1 SGHNT and CDR2 YENEEA come from the germline V gene. Trimming shortened V by 2 bases and J by 8 bases, and 13 bases separated the two germline ends. This chain's CDR3 is CASSLPSSSYEQFF. CDR3 coding DNA: TGTGCCAGCAGCTTACCGTCTAGCTCGTATGAGCAGTTCTTC.

This clonotype occurred a few times. The chain joins TRBV5-1 to TRBJ2-3, with D possibly called TRBD1 or TRBD2 (5 bases each). The CDR3 consists of 14 residues. The V gene's germline CDR1 is SGHRS and CDR2 YFSETQ. V was clipped by 3 bases and J by 4 bases, with 12 bases between them. Here the CDR3 reads CASSSGPSPDTQYF. The CDR3 DNA follows: TGCGCCAGCAGCTCGGGGCCCTCCCCAGATACGCAGTATTTT. Combining the CDR3 with reference TRBV5-1 and TRBJ2-3 gives the whole variable domain KAGVTQTPRYLIKTRGQQVTLSCSPISGHRSVSWYQQTPGQGLQFLFEYFSETQRNKGNFPGRFSGRQFSNSRSEMNVSTLELGDSALYLCASSSGPSPDTQYFGPGTRLTVL.

Only a few counts were recorded for this clonotype. This rearrangement joins TRBV7-8 to TRBJ2-5, with a possible D match to TRBD1 (6 bases). The germline gives CDR1 SGHVS, CDR2 FQNEAQ. V lost 5 bases to trimming and J lost 0 bases, with 13 bases between them. This CDR3 is built from 15 residues. Written as DNA, the CDR3 is TGTGCCAGCAGCCGGGACACGCAGTACCAAGAGACCCAGTACTTC. Translating it yields CASSRDTQYQETQYF.

The chain carries TRBV5-1 and TRBJ2-2, with D tentatively TRBD2 (5 bases). The CDR3 contains 13 residues. Germline CDR1 reads SGHRS; CDR2 reads YFSETQ. Trimming stripped 2 bases from V and 5 bases from J, with 7 bases between. The CDR3 loop reads CASSFEGTGELFF. The DNA for the CDR3 is TGCGCCAGCAGCTTTGAGGGTACCGGGGAGCTGTTTTTT.

The chain uses TRBV7-8 and TRBJ2-3; 9 bases match TRBD1. The J segment lost 1 base and the V segment lost 5 bases, leaving 7 bases of the junction unmatched. The length of the CDR3 is 16 residues. Germline CDR1 SGHVS, CDR2 FQNEAQ. CDR3 nucleotide sequence: TGTGCCAGCAGCGTGACAGGGGGAGTGGGCACAGATACGCAGTATTTT. It is translated as CASSVTGGVGTDTQYF.

The rearrangement links TRBV9 to TRBJ1-1; D not certain. Germline V lookup: CDR1 SGDLS, CDR2 YYNGEE. CDR3 length: 10 amino acids. V lost 0 bases and J lost 10, with 4 bases in between. The CDR3 DNA sequence: TGTGCCAGCAGCGTAGCCAGAGCTTTCTTT. Translated: CASSVARAFF.

The genes are TRBV18 and TRBJ2-7; D may be TRBD1 (5 bases). The CDR3 runs 12 residues. Trimming left V 3 bases short and J 7 bases short, with 10 bases between. CDR1 KGHSH and CDR2 LQKENI come from the germline V gene. DNA of the CDR3: TGTGCCAGCTCACCGCTGCAGGGAGAGCAGTACTTC. Translated, it gives CASSPLQGEQYF. Full variable domain (rest looked up from reference TRBV18 and TRBJ2-7): NAGVMQNPRHLVRRRGQEARLRCSPMKGHSHVYWYRQLPEEGLKFMVYLQKENIIDESGMPKERFSAEFPKEGPSILRIQQVVRGDSAAYFCASSPLQGEQYFGPGTRLTVT.

This clonotype has at least ten counts. This chain joins TRBV3-1 and TRBJ2-4, with 11 bases fitting TRBD2. The CDR3 has 16 residues. The germline V gene has CDR1 LGHDT and CDR2 YNNKEL (reference sequence). V lost 1 base, J lost 12 bases, and 11 bases stayed unmatched. CDR3 sequence reads: CASSQAASGGTSRQYF. The DNA of the CDR3 is TGTGCCAGCAGCCAAGCGGCTAGCGGGGGGACGAGTCGTCAGTACTTC.

This clonotype was recorded many times. The chain recombines TRBV30 with TRBJ2-7; 10 nucleotides match TRBD1. Germline trimming cut 2 bases from V and 2 bases from J; bases unmatched to any gene: 9. The germline CDR1 and CDR2 sequences are GTSNPN and SVGIG (reference sequence). The length of the CDR3 is 16 residues. CDR3 DNA sequence: TGTGCCTGGAGTATGGCAGGGACAGGGGACACCTACGAGCAGTACTTC. Amino acids: CAWSMAGTGDTYEQYF. The full variable domain, rest sourced from reference TRBV30 and TRBJ2-7, is SQTIHQWPATLVQPVGSPLSLECTVEGTSNPNLYWYRQAAGRGLQLLFYSVGIGQISSEVPQNLSASRPQDRQFILSSKKLLLSDSGFYLCAWSMAGTGDTYEQYFGPGTRLTVT.

This clonotype was detected many times. The rearrangement joins TRBV3-1 to TRBJ2-7; TRBD1 matches at 7 bases. This CDR3 is 13 amino acids long. Germline V gene lookup returns CDR1 LGHDT and CDR2 YNNKEL (reference sequence). J was trimmed by 2 bases and V by 4 bases; bases with no gene match: 2. As DNA, the CDR3 is TGTGCCAGCAGCCGAGGGACAGCCTACGAGCAGTACTTC. Residues: CASSRGTAYEQYF.

This chain joins TRBV20-1 and TRBJ2-7, with a tentative D call TRBD2 (6 bases). The germline CDR1 and CDR2 sequences are DFQATT and SNEGSKA (reference sequence). The germline V and J ends were trimmed by 1 base and 2 bases, with 9 bases remaining between them. CDR3 length equals 13 residues. The CDR3, as DNA: TGCAGTGCTAGAGTCCCTAGCGCCTACGAGCAGTACTTC. As protein: CSARVPSAYEQYF.

The rearrangement links TRBV5-1 to TRBJ1-1; perhaps TRBD1 as D (5 bases). Trimming removed 0 bases from V and 4 bases from J, with 13 bases in between. Germline V gene lookup returns CDR1 SGHRS and CDR2 YFSETQ. CDR3 length: 15 residues. The CDR3 sequence: CASSLAQGWGTEAFF. As DNA, the CDR3 is TGCGCCAGCAGCTTGGCCCAGGGATGGGGCACTGAAGCTTTCTTT.

J is TRBJ2-2 and V is TRBV5-1; unclear D gene. Trimming cost V 3 bases and J 2 bases, with 5 bases left between them. Germline V gene lookup returns CDR1 SGHRS and CDR2 YFSETQ. The CDR3 is 13 amino acids. The CDR3: CASSYVNTGELFF. For the CDR3, the DNA is TGCGCCAGCAGCTACGTAAACACCGGGGAGCTGTTTTTT. Full variable domain (remainder filled in from reference TRBV5-1 and TRBJ2-2): KAGVTQTPRYLIKTRGQQVTLSCSPISGHRSVSWYQQTPGQGLQFLFEYFSETQRNKGNFPGRFSGRQFSNSRSEMNVSTLELGDSALYLCASSYVNTGELFFGEGSRLTVL.

This clonotype was observed a handful of times. This chain joins TRBV5-1 and TRBJ1-6; D is perhaps TRBD1 (6 bases). There are 15 residues in the CDR3. Germline V gene data show CDR1 as SGHRS and CDR2 as YFSETQ. V lost 1 base to trimming and J lost 7 bases, with 12 bases between them. CDR3 region: CASSLTGKNNSPLHF. CDR3 DNA: TGCGCCAGCAGCTTGACAGGGAAAAACAATTCACCCCTCCACTTT. Looking up the rest from reference TRBV5-1 and TRBJ1-6 gives the full variable domain: KAGVTQTPRYLIKTRGQQVTLSCSPISGHRSVSWYQQTPGQGLQFLFEYFSETQRNKGNFPGRFSGRQFSNSRSEMNVSTLELGDSALYLCASSLTGKNNSPLHFGNGTRLTVT.

This clonotype came up many times. This rearrangement joins TRBV5-1 to TRBJ2-7; tentatively, D is TRBD2 (6 bases). CDR1 SGHRS and CDR2 YFSETQ come from the germline V gene. The CDR3 loop spans 16 amino acids. V was pared by 3 bases and J by 2 bases, with 18 bases between. CDR3 in DNA: TGCGCCAGCAGCTCAATCCGGGACTCAAAACCCTACGAGCAGTACTTC. It specifies CASSSIRDSKPYEQYF.